The TCR beta chain described here comes from a study of human T cells and chemical hapten exposure. The time point denotes: patch test 1, 2 weeks after DPC sensitization. Treatment defined: therapeutic diphenylcyclopropenone sensitization with weekly scalp DPC. Under the authors' procedure: A typical sample had around 90,000 TCRs, with roughly 23,224 to 700,000 overall. From the RACE reads, TCRdb called clonotypes with MiXCR, one entry per CDR3 protein. TCRdb's processing, not the authors', yielded these V and J calls. The sample has 150,000 to 200,000 distinct CDR3 sequences; 13% to 15% are singletons. Germline CDR1 is SEHNR and CDR2 is FQNEAQ (reference sequence). Trimming pared 4 bases from V and 2 bases from J, leaving 17 bases between. The CDR3 extends over 17 amino acids.

The TCR comes from a woman aged 30 to 39 with alopecia areata. Some clones in this sample may be carry-over from other donors' samples. J is TRBJ2-2 and V is TRBV7-9; tentative D call: TRBD2 (5 bases). This specimen consisted of whole blood, obtained in connection with sensitization to the hapten diphenylcyclopropenone (DPC). The CDR3 here is CASSSGSPLENTGELFF. The CDR3 nucleotides read TGTGCCAGCAGCTCAGGATCCCCACTAGAAAACACCGGGGAGCTGTTTTTT.